This T cell receptor (beta chain) was found in a study of T cell repertoires in cytomegalovirus infection. In the study overall: Both recently identified HLA-C-restricted and well-studied HLA-B-restricted CMV epitopes were used in the study.

TCRdb passed the reads through MiXCR, listing each CDR3 protein once. The repertoire holds roughly 340,000 distinct CDR3 sequences, with almost 30% as singletons. Overall study results and limits: Using cumulative public TCR beta family frequency, the authors identified those who carried CMV together with the relevant HLA. CMV-specific TCR beta clonotypes restricted by HLA-C dominated the ex vivo response.

This clonotype appeared a few times. The antigen is undetermined. Germline lookup yields CDR1 LNHNV and CDR2 YYDKDF (reference sequence). The CDR3 loop spans 19 amino acids. The ends lost 5 bases at V and 3 bases at J; junction bases unmatched: 21. The receptor comes from a human donor in good health (CMV status not recorded). Some clones in this sample may be carry-over from other donors' samples. The sample here was cultured PBMCs, taken from culture after CMV antigen stimulation. V is TRBV15 and J is TRBJ1-1, with 7 bases lining up with TRBD1. Here the CDR3 DNA reads TGTGCCACCAGCTCGCGACAGGGCCGAAGGAGTCGGTCTTACACTGAAGCTTTCTTT. This translates into CATSSRQGRRSRSYTEAFF.